Below are 28 T cell receptor beta chains sequenced from a single sample in a study of blood T cells in healthy people across ages (dated by TCRdb to about 2015). Library prep was done by 5' RACE. Instrument on record: Illumina HiSeq 2500. A second PCR of roughly 7 to 12 cycles was run with a J-beta primer mix and a sample-barcoded 5' primer. TCRdb cleaned the public reads at Q25 with fastp, built clones with MiXCR and kept in-frame beta chains. Each CDR3 protein appears once, grouped with its most common genes and DNA. The sample contains approximately 1,000,000 distinct CDR3 sequences, 35% to 45% of them found a single time. The ten most abundant clones make up around 13% of the sample. Sequenced input: blood. All receptors come from a man between 18 and 35 years old in good health.

The chain uses TRBV30 and TRBJ2-5; 8 bases line up with TRBD1. The trim removed 0 bases at V and 2 bases at J, leaving 17 bases unmatched. There are 19 residues in the CDR3. The V gene's germline CDR1 is GTSNPN and CDR2 SVGIG (reference sequence). CDR3 region: CAWSVRVGRTGHNQETQYF. For the CDR3, the DNA is TGTGCCTGGAGTGTACGAGTAGGACGGACAGGGCATAATCAAGAGACCCAGTACTTC. The full variable domain, completed using reference TRBV30 and TRBJ2-5, is SQTIHQWPATLVQPVGSPLSLECTVEGTSNPNLYWYRQAAGRGLQLLFYSVGIGQISSEVPQNLSASRPQDRQFILSSKKLLLSDSGFYLCAWSVRVGRTGHNQETQYFGPGTRLLVL.

The rearrangement links TRBV7-9 to TRBJ2-2, with 11 bases identical to TRBD1. With 1 base clipped from V and 7 bases from J, the junction kept 8 bases outside the gene matches. The CDR3 runs 17 residues. The germline V gene has CDR1 SEHNR and CDR2 FQNEAQ (reference sequence). CDR3 sequence reads: CASSLEGDRGIVGELFF. The CDR3 DNA reads TGTGCCAGCAGCTTAGAAGGGGACAGGGGGATCGTCGGGGAGCTGTTTTTT.

At least ten counts were recorded for this clonotype. The V call is TRBV4-1, the J call TRBJ2-1; perhaps TRBD1 as D (5 bases). Trimming stripped 1 base from V and 1 base from J, with 11 bases between. In germline, CDR1 is MGHRA, CDR2 YSYEKL. The CDR3 has 16 amino acids. The CDR3 nucleotides are TGCGCCAGCAGCCAAGCTTGGCCAGGGTCCTACAATGAGCAGTTCTTC. Protein: CASSQAWPGSYNEQFF.

The V call is TRBV12-3 or TRBV12-4, the J call TRBJ2-7, with 7 bases lining up with TRBD1. V gave up 3 bases and J gave up 4 bases; unmatched junction bases: 9. The CDR3 runs to 15 residues. This CDR3 is CASSFSVKGAYEQYF. CDR3 sequence (DNA): TGTGCCAGCAGTTTTAGTGTGAAGGGGGCTTACGAGCAGTACTTC.

This rearrangement joins TRBV27 to TRBJ1-5; D gene ambiguous. This CDR3 region has 13 residues. Germline V gene data show CDR1 as MNHEY and CDR2 as SMNVEV (reference sequence). V was pared by 4 bases and J by 5 bases, with 9 bases between. This CDR3 reads CASSWGRDQPQHF. CDR3 DNA: TGTGCCAGCAGTTGGGGTCGGGATCAGCCCCAGCATTTT.

There are a few counts of this clonotype. The genes are TRBV5-1 and TRBJ2-3; no clear D gene. CDR1 is SGHRS, CDR2 YFSETQ, per germline. This CDR3 region has 15 residues. The germline V and J ends were trimmed by 4 bases and 3 bases, with 15 bases remaining between them. CDR3 amino acids: CASSGDGFGTDTQYF. The CDR3 DNA sequence: TGCGCCAGCAGCGGTGACGGGTTTGGAACAGATACGCAGTATTTT. Based on the CDR3 plus reference TRBV5-1 and TRBJ2-3, the full variable domain is KAGVTQTPRYLIKTRGQQVTLSCSPISGHRSVSWYQQTPGQGLQFLFEYFSETQRNKGNFPGRFSGRQFSNSRSEMNVSTLELGDSALYLCASSGDGFGTDTQYFGPGTRLTVL.

The chain has TRBV4-1 and TRBJ2-2; D uncertain. CDR1 and CDR2 (germline): MGHRA, YSYEKL. This CDR3 comprises 12 residues. Trimming shortened V by 7 bases and J by 4 bases, and 7 bases separated the two germline ends. The DNA of the CDR3 is TGCGCCAGCAAGAGTGTCACCGGGGAGCTGTTTTTT. It codes for CASKSVTGELFF.

This clonotype came up a few times. The chain employs TRBV12-3 or TRBV12-4 and TRBJ1-2; weak D call: TRBD1 (5 bases). Trimming cost V 8 bases and J 4 bases, with 11 bases left between them. The CDR3 runs 12 residues. CDR3 residues: CASGAAGYGYTF. In DNA, the CDR3 is TGTGCCAGCGGGGCGGCGGGCTATGGCTACACCTTC.

The chain recombines TRBV2 with TRBJ1-5, with D possibly matching TRBD1 (5 bases). The CDR3 has 17 residues. Germline V gene sequence: CDR1 SNHLY, CDR2 FYNNEI. Trimming removed 6 bases at V and 4 bases at J, with 22 bases between. In nucleotides, the CDR3 is TGTGCCAGCAGCCCCCTATTGGGGCAGAGAGGTAATCAGCCCCAGCATTTT. It specifies CASSPLLGQRGNQPQHF.

The chain carries TRBV20-1 and TRBJ2-3, with 13 bases aligning to TRBD2. With 4 bases clipped from V and 4 bases from J, the junction kept 8 bases outside the gene matches. The V gene's germline CDR1 is DFQATT and CDR2 SNEGSKA (reference sequence). The CDR3 spans 16 residues. The CDR3 DNA sequence: TGCAGTGCTAACACCGGACTAGCGGGGGCGGCAGATACGCAGTATTTT. It is translated as CSANTGLAGAADTQYF.

This chain uses TRBV7-8 with TRBJ2-2, with D possibly TRBD1 on 5 matching bases. CDR1 SGHVS and CDR2 FQNEAQ come from the germline V gene. The germline V and J ends were trimmed by 5 bases and 9 bases, with 10 bases remaining between them. This CDR3 is built from 12 residues. CDR3 nucleotide sequence: TGTGCCAGCAGCGTCCAGGGCTGGGAGCTGTTTTTT. Translating gives CASSVQGWELFF.

The gene calls are TRBV20-1 and TRBJ1-1; D perhaps matches TRBD1 (5 bases). The CDR3 length is 13 residues. Germline CDR1 reads DFQATT; CDR2 reads SNEGSKA (reference sequence). Trimming shortened V by 4 bases and J by 7 bases, and 16 bases separated the two germline ends. The chain's CDR3 is CSANRPGGIEAFF. The CDR3 DNA reads as TGCAGTGCTAACCGACCGGGGGGAATTGAAGCTTTCTTT.

There are a few counts of this clonotype. For the CDR3, the DNA is TGTGCCAGCAGCTTGCCTAGCGGGGGGCCGAGCTCCTACAATGAGCAGTTCTTC. As protein: CASSLPSGGPSSYNEQFF. V usage is TRBV5-5 and J usage is TRBJ2-1; TRBD2 matches at 11 bases. CDR3 length: 18 residues. The V gene end was trimmed by 1 base and the J gene end by 0 bases; junction bases not matched to a gene: 6. Germline values: CDR1 SGHKS, CDR2 YYEKEE (reference sequence).

V usage is TRBV11-1 and J usage is TRBJ2-5; D is perhaps TRBD1 or TRBD2 (6 bases each). Judging by the DNA end, TRBJ2-7 fits better; the J call may be wrong. CDR1 and CDR2 (germline): SGHAT, FQDESV (reference sequence). CDR3 length: 16 amino acids. In DNA form, the CDR3 reads TGTGCCAGCAGCTTAGCGATTCGGGGGCAGGGAGACGAGCAGTACTTC. This translates into CASSLAIRGQGDEQYF.

This clonotype was detected only a few times. The rearrangement links TRBV7-8 to TRBJ2-5; TRBD2 matches 14 bases. Germline V CDR1 and CDR2: SGHVS, FQNEAQ. Losses at the gene ends were 4 bases for V and 3 bases for J; bases not matched to a gene: 1. This CDR3 contains 15 residues. The CDR3 DNA follows: TGTGCCAGCAGCTCGACTAGCGGGGGGGAAGAGACCCAGTACTTC. Translation: CASSSTSGGEETQYF.

The chain recombines TRBV19 with TRBJ1-6; a weak D match, TRBD1 (5 bases). V dropped 3 bases and J dropped 5 bases, with 8 bases sitting between them. The CDR3 loop spans 14 amino acids. Germline assignment: CDR1 LNHDA and CDR2 SQIVND (reference sequence). The CDR3 sequence is CASSIDRNNSPLHF. For the CDR3, the DNA is TGTGCCAGTAGTATTGACAGAAATAATTCACCCCTCCACTTT. The variable domain in full, completed from reference TRBV19 and TRBJ1-6, reads DGGITQSPKYLFRKEGQNVTLSCEQNLNHDAMYWYRQDPGQGLRLIYYSQIVNDFQKGDIAEGYSVSREKKESFPLTVTSAQKNPTAFYLCASSIDRNNSPLHFGNGTRLTVT.

This clonotype occurred a few times. This sequence joins TRBV20-1 and TRBJ1-1; 7 nucleotides line up with TRBD1. With 8 bases clipped from V and 10 bases from J, the junction kept 7 bases outside the gene matches. This CDR3 is built from 10 residues. From germline, CDR1 is DFQATT and CDR2 SNEGSKA (reference sequence). This CDR3 reads CSTFSGGAFF. In nucleotides, the CDR3 is TGCAGTACCTTCTCAGGGGGAGCTTTCTTT.

Written as DNA, the CDR3 is TGTGCCAGCAGTTACACACAAGCAAGCAATCAGCCCCAGCATTTT. It is translated as CASSYTQASNQPQHF. The J gene is TRBJ1-5, the V gene TRBV6-2 or TRBV6-3; D remains ambiguous. Trimming removed 2 bases at V and 1 base at J, with 9 bases between. The CDR3 totals 15 residues. Per the germline V gene, CDR1 is MNHEY and CDR2 is SVGEGT.

This rearrangement joins TRBV9 to TRBJ2-7; D tentatively fits TRBD1 or TRBD2 (5 bases each). With 0 bases removed from V and 2 bases from J, the gap between germline ends came to 15 bases. CDR1 is SGDLS, CDR2 YYNGEE, per germline. The length of the CDR3 is 16 residues. CDR3 coding DNA: TGTGCCAGCAGCGTAGCCCTTCGGGGCTCCCCCTACGAGCAGTACTTC. The encoded protein is CASSVALRGSPYEQYF.

This clonotype appeared a few times. The chain uses TRBV9 and TRBJ2-1; no clear D. This CDR3 spans 13 amino acids. The germline V gene has CDR1 SGDLS and CDR2 YYNGEE. Trimming removed 2 bases from V and 8 bases from J, with 11 bases in between. The DNA of the CDR3 is TGTGCCAGCAGCGTTACCAGAGGAGATGAGCAGTTCTTC. Translating it yields CASSVTRGDEQFF.

In DNA form, the CDR3 reads TGTGCCAGCTCTCTGGACAGGGGGCTAGCGTCACCCCTCCACTTT. It translates to CASSLDRGLASPLHF. The genes are TRBV18 and TRBJ1-6, with 11 bases matching TRBD1. Trimming at V came to 6 bases and at J to 10 bases, leaving 8 bases not matched to a gene. Germline loops: CDR1 KGHSH, CDR2 LQKENI. The CDR3 runs to 15 residues.

This clonotype was seen at least ten times. The chain uses TRBV7-8 and TRBJ1-1, with D possibly matching TRBD1 (6 bases). This CDR3 is built from 13 residues. The V end lost 5 bases, the J end lost 4 bases, and 11 bases lay between the germline ends. Germline V gene sequence: CDR1 SGHVS, CDR2 FQNEAQ. As DNA, the CDR3 is TGTGCCAGCAGCCCGACAGGAGTCACTGAAGCTTTCTTT. Translating it yields CASSPTGVTEAFF.

This clonotype was found a few times. The chain joins TRBV20-1 to TRBJ1-1; D is unresolved. This CDR3 is 14 amino acids long. The ends were cut back, 0 bases at V and 1 base at J, with 9 bases in the middle. Germline V gene lookup returns CDR1 DFQATT and CDR2 SNEGSKA (reference sequence). The CDR3 is CSARDRPENTEAFF. The CDR3 DNA is TGCAGTGCTAGAGATCGCCCGGAGAACACTGAAGCTTTCTTT.

This rearrangement joins TRBV7-9 to TRBJ2-2; D is unclear. This CDR3 has 16 residues. V gave up 1 base and J gave up 4 bases, with 13 bases separating them. CDR1 SEHNR and CDR2 FQNEAQ come from the germline V gene (reference sequence). The CDR3 loop reads CASSLVESEGTGELFF. CDR3 sequence (DNA): TGTGCCAGCAGCTTAGTAGAGTCCGAAGGCACCGGGGAGCTGTTTTTT. Based on the CDR3 plus reference TRBV7-9 and TRBJ2-2, the full variable domain is DTGVSQNPRHKITKRGQNVTFRCDPISEHNRLYWYRQTLGQGPEFLTYFQNEAQLEKSRLLSDRFSAERPKGSFSTLEIQRTEQGDSAMYLCASSLVESEGTGELFFGEGSRLTVL.

Concerning this clonotype itself: One end of the junction fails to match germline, which may point to a read error. V and J are TRBV12-3 or TRBV12-4 and TRBJ1-4; D is ambiguous. The CDR3 is made up of 16 amino acids. This chain's CDR3 is CASSLAQGVYGEKLFF. In nucleotides, the CDR3 is TGTGCCAGTAGTTTAGCTCAAGGAGTGTACGGTGAAAAACTGTTTTTT.

The rearrangement joins TRBV19 to TRBJ2-3; 8 bases align to TRBD1. V lost 3 bases, J lost 4 bases, and 6 bases stayed unmatched. CDR3 size: 15 residues. Germline V gives CDR1 LNHDA, CDR2 SQIVND (reference sequence). The CDR3 bases are TGTGCCAGTAGTATCGGGGACAGGACTTCAGATACGCAGTATTTT. Its protein product is CASSIGDRTSDTQYF. Variable domain in full (rest from reference TRBV19 and TRBJ2-3): DGGITQSPKYLFRKEGQNVTLSCEQNLNHDAMYWYRQDPGQGLRLIYYSQIVNDFQKGDIAEGYSVSREKKESFPLTVTSAQKNPTAFYLCASSIGDRTSDTQYFGPGTRLTVL.

This clonotype was observed many times. J is TRBJ2-3 and V is TRBV20-1; no reliable D call. CDR1 and CDR2 from the germline V gene are DFQATT and SNEGSKA (reference sequence). V lost 3 bases, J lost 5 bases, and 15 bases lay in between. The CDR3 is 14 residues long. The CDR3 protein is CSASPKPLRDTQYF. The CDR3 nucleotides read TGCAGTGCTAGCCCCAAGCCCCTGAGAGATACGCAGTATTTT.

This chain connects TRBV9 to TRBJ2-2; D possibly corresponds to TRBD1 (5 bases). V lost 1 base, J lost 4 bases, and 8 bases lay in between. This CDR3 region has 14 residues. The V gene's germline CDR1 is SGDLS and CDR2 YYNGEE. CDR3 bases: TGTGCCAGCAGCGTACTGGGGCTCACCGGGGAGCTGTTTTTT. Residues: CASSVLGLTGELFF.